The clone carrying this T cell receptor beta chain was seen a single time. The record originates from a study of blood T cell repertoires in COVID-19. CDR1 is SQVTM and CDR2 is ANQGSEA in the germline V gene. V shed 4 bases and J 3 bases; nucleotides not matched to a gene: 5. The CDR3 spans 14 residues. Clones were sequenced by immunoSEQ multiplex PCR, and TCRdb holds only the in-frame ones, with some missing. The sample carries 15,000 to 20,000 clones, approximately 85% recorded once. The gene calls are TRBV29-1 and TRBJ1-3, with 8 bases that match TRBD1. This receptor was taken from a man in his forties with active or convalescent COVID-19. The sequenced sample consisted of peripheral blood. The CDR3 sequence: CSVADRAVGNTIYF. In nucleotides, the CDR3 is TGCAGCGTTGCGGACAGGGCGGTTGGAAACACCATATATTTT.